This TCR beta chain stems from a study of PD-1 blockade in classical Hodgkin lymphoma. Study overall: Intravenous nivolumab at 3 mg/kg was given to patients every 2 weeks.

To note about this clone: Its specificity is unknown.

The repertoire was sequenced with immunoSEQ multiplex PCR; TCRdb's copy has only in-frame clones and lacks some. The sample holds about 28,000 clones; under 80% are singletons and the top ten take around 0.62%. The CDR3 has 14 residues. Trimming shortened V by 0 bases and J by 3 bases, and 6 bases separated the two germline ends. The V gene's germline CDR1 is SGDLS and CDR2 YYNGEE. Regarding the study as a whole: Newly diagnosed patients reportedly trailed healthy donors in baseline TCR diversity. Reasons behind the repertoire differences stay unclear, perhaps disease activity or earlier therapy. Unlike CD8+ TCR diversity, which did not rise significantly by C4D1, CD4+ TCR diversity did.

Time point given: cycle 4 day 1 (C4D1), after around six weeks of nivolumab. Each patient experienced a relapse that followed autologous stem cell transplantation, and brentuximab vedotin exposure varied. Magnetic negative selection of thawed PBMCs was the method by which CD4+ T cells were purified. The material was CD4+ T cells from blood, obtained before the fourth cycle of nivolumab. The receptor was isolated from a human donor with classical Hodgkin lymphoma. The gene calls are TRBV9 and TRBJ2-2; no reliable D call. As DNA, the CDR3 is TGTGCCAGCAGCGTAGAGGGTGACACCGGGGAGCTGTTTTTT. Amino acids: CASSVEGDTGELFF. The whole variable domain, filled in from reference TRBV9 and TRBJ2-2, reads DSGVTQTPKHLITATGQRVTLRCSPRSGDLSVYWYQQSLDQGLQFLIQYYNGEERAKGNILERFSAQQFPDLHSELNLSSLELGDSALYFCASSVEGDTGELFFGEGSRLTVL.